A selection of T cell receptor beta chains follows, all from one sample in a study of blood T cell repertoires in COVID-19. Sequencing used immunoSEQ multiplex PCR; TCRdb keeps in-frame clones, though not all of them. This repertoire shows around 100,000 clones, about four fifths found once; its top ten account for about 8.1%. The specimen was peripheral blood. The source is a woman between 40 and 55 years old with acute or convalescent COVID-19. CDR3s include the opening cysteine and the closing phenylalanine or tryptophan. Each record gives: V gene, D gene, clone size, J gene, CDR3 protein, CDR3 DNA. The D gene is left open where the match is weak. Rows may omit the clone size; those that give it use once, few, many or a size class.

>TRBV6-1|.|.|TRBJ1-2
CASSELRGTVDYGYTF
TGTGCCAGCAGTGAATTGCGGGGGACGGTGGACTATGGCTACACCTTC
>TRBV7-2|.|once|TRBJ1-2
CASSLGGRLNYGYTF
TGTGCCAGCAGCTTGGGAGGACGGCTTAACTATGGCTACACCTTC
>TRBV4-1|.|once|TRBJ2-1
CASSQDPGTRTEQFF
TGCGCCAGCAGCCAAGACCCCGGGACAAGGACTGAGCAGTTCTTC
>TRBV19|.|.|TRBJ1-1
CASSVGMNTEAFF
TGTGCCAGTTCTGTCGGGATGAACACTGAAGCTTTCTTT
>TRBV9|TRBD2|few|TRBJ2-1
CASSSLSGGALDNEQFF
TGTGCCAGCAGCTCTCTTTCCGGGGGGGCACTCGACAATGAGCAGTTCTTC
>TRBV30|TRBD1|.|TRBJ1-3
CAWRPQGEGNTIYF
TGTGCCTGGAGGCCCCAGGGGGAGGGAAACACCATATATTTT
>TRBV10-2|TRBD2|.|TRBJ2-7
CASSDLRGAYYEQYF
TGCGCCAGCAGTGATCTGCGGGGGGCATACTACGAGCAGTACTTC
>TRBV11-3|TRBD1|.|TRBJ2-2
CASSFSGTGINTGELFF
TGTGCCAGCAGCTTCTCCGGGACAGGAATAAACACCGGGGAGCTGTTTTTT
>TRBV9|TRBD1|.|TRBJ1-2
CASSGIIGQGANYGYTF
TGTGCCAGCAGCGGAATAATAGGACAGGGAGCTAACTATGGCTACACCTTC
>TRBV11-2|TRBD1|.|TRBJ1-2
CASSTGTGGVYGYTF
TGTGCCAGCAGCACCGGGACAGGGGGAGTCTATGGCTACACCTTC
>TRBV30|TRBD1|.|TRBJ1-2
CAWTSGQGIRGYTF
TGTGCCTGGACTTCGGGACAGGGGATACGCGGCTACACCTTC
>TRBV6-5|TRBD1|.|TRBJ1-2
CASSSRTGPGAF
TGTGCCAGCAGTTCCAGGACAGGACCCGGAGCCTTC
>TRBV21-1|.|.|TRBJ2-5
CASSPRRQTQYF
TGTGCCAGCAGCCCTCGGCGGCAGACCCAGTACTTC
>TRBV7-9|TRBD1|.|TRBJ1-2
CASSLGGTGGTYGYTF
TGTGCCAGCAGCTTAGGTGGGACAGGGGGCACCTATGGCTACACCTTC
>TRBV21-1|.|.|TRBJ2-1
CASSKTDSYNEQFF
TGTGCCAGCAGCAAAACGGACAGCTACAATGAGCAGTTCTTC
>TRBV7-2|TRBD1|few|TRBJ2-7
CASRHRGKSYEQYF
TGTGCCAGCAGACACAGGGGGAAGTCCTACGAGCAGTACTTC
>TRBV3-1/TRBV3-2|.|.|TRBJ1-1
CASSQVPAGTEAFF
TGTGCCAGCAGCCAAGTGCCCGCGGGCACTGAAGCTTTCTTT
>TRBV10-3|TRBD1|few|TRBJ2-3
CAISGGGVTDTQYF
TGTGCCATCAGTGGAGGGGGCGTAACAGATACGCAGTATTTT
>TRBV2|.|.|TRBJ1-1
CASSVRGEKPEAFF
TGTGCCAGCAGTGTCCGGGGGGAGAAGCCTGAAGCTTTCTTT
>TRBV7-2|.|.|TRBJ2-3
CASSSGPGQRTDTQYF
TGTGCCAGCAGCTCGGGACCTGGACAGCGCACAGATACGCAGTATTTT
>TRBV7-9|.|.|TRBJ2-7
CASSPRGPGWEQYF
TGTGCCAGCAGCCCGCGGGGGCCGGGGTGGGAGCAGTACTTC
>TRBV30|.|once|TRBJ1-2
CAWSATGYGYTF
TGTGCCTGGAGTGCCACCGGCTATGGCTACACCTTC
>TRBV11-2|.|.|TRBJ2-1
CASSQRTHRAGEQFF
TGTGCCAGCAGCCAAAGGACCCACAGGGCAGGCGAGCAGTTCTTC
>TRBV29-1|TRBD1|.|TRBJ2-2
CSVEGQGTAGELFF
TGCAGCGTTGAGGGACAGGGGACGGCCGGGGAGCTGTTTTTT
>TRBV11-2|.|.|TRBJ2-1
CASSLSAANYNEQFF
TGTGCCAGCAGCTTATCTGCGGCTAACTACAATGAGCAGTTCTTC
>TRBV19|TRBD1|few|TRBJ2-3
CASTPPRDRVGDTQYF
TGTGCCAGTACCCCACCCCGGGACAGGGTTGGAGATACGCAGTATTTT
>TRBV5-8|.|.|TRBJ1-4
CASILLTAAGANEKLFF
TGTGCCAGCATCCTACTGACAGCCGCAGGCGCTAATGAAAAACTGTTTTTT
>TRBV7-8|.|few|TRBJ1-1
CASSRGGVNTEAFF
TGTGCCAGCAGCCGAGGGGGGGTTAACACTGAAGCTTTCTTT
>TRBV10-2|.|.|TRBJ2-7
CASGSGWQAMLYSYEQYF
TGCGCCAGCGGATCAGGATGGCAGGCGATGCTTTACTCCTACGAGCAGTACTTC
>TRBV9|.|.|TRBJ2-3
CASSVVSSADTQYF
TGTGCCAGCAGCGTAGTGTCTAGCGCGGATACGCAGTATTTT
>TRBV5-1|TRBD2|.|TRBJ2-3
CASATSGGIDTQYF
TGCGCCAGCGCAACTAGCGGGGGTATAGATACGCAGTATTTT
>TRBV4-1|TRBD1|.|TRBJ1-2
CASSSVKPGQGYGYTF
TGCGCCAGCAGCAGCGTAAAACCGGGACAGGGGTATGGCTACACCTTC
>TRBV29-1|.|.|TRBJ1-2
CSVGGGDGDGYTF
TGCAGCGTTGGGGGCGGGGATGGGGATGGCTACACCTTC
>TRBV30|.|few|TRBJ1-2
CAWNRGGGYGYTF
TGTGCCTGGAACCGGGGCGGGGGCTATGGCTACACCTTC
>TRBV6-1|.|.|TRBJ2-7
CASSELRGPPLEQYF
TGTGCCAGCAGTGAACTCAGGGGCCCCCCCCTCGAGCAGTACTTC